These 20 T cell receptor beta chains share one sample of origin, sequenced in a study of somatic mutations in cytotoxic T cells in rheumatoid arthritis. TCRdb's table, derived via immunoSEQ multiplex PCR, lists solely in-frame clones and lacks some. The table includes 13,000 to 15,000 clones, around 76% detected once. Specimen: CD8+ T cells sorted from blood. These receptors were obtained from an adult with rheumatoid arthritis.

The rearrangement joins TRBV13 to TRBJ2-7; D is unclear. The CDR3 loop spans 12 amino acids. V lost 0 bases, J lost 5 bases, and 5 bases lay in between. Germline-derived CDR1 and CDR2 are PRHDT and FYEKMQ (reference sequence). Written as DNA, the CDR3 is TGTGCCAGCAGCTTAGGAGACCACGAGCAGTACTTC. Translating gives CASSLGDHEQYF.

The chain carries TRBV11-2 and TRBJ2-7, with TRBD1 matching over 7 bases. This CDR3 has 15 amino acids. J was trimmed by 0 bases and V by 4 bases; bases with no gene match: 6. The germline gives CDR1 SGHAT, CDR2 FQNNGV. DNA for the CDR3: TGTGCCAGCAGCTCCTACAGGGGCAGCTCCTACGAGCAGTACTTC. Encoded protein: CASSSYRGSSYEQYF.

The rearrangement joins TRBV4-3 to TRBJ2-3; 9 positions match TRBD2. The germline V gene has CDR1 LGHNA and CDR2 YSLEER. The ends lost 1 base at V and 5 bases at J; junction bases unmatched: 7. The CDR3 length is 16 residues. The CDR3 spells CASSQGSGGPGDTQYF. As DNA, the CDR3 is TGCGCCAGCAGCCAAGGGAGCGGGGGGCCGGGAGATACGCAGTATTTT.

This clone was observed once. This chain links TRBV7-3 with TRBJ2-3, with 8 positions matching TRBD2. Germline V gene sequence: CDR1 SGHTA, CDR2 FQGTGA. Losses at the gene ends were 4 bases for V and 6 bases for J; bases not matched to a gene: 9. This CDR3 has 15 amino acids. CDR3 bases: TGTGCCAGCAGCTACTCAGCGGGGGCCGGGGATACGCAGTATTTT. Amino acids: CASSYSAGAGDTQYF.

The chain joins TRBV30 to TRBJ1-2, with a possible D match to TRBD1 (6 bases). The CDR3 length is 13 residues. Germline CDR1 and CDR2: GTSNPN and SVGIG (reference sequence). Between the trimmed V and J ends, which lost 4 bases and 8 bases, there was a span of 17 bases. Here the CDR3 DNA reads TGTGCCTGGACTGTCGGGACAACGGGAGGCTACACCTTC. Translated, it gives CAWTVGTTGGYTF. The variable domain in full, with the rest retrieved from reference TRBV30 and TRBJ1-2, is SQTIHQWPATLVQPVGSPLSLECTVEGTSNPNLYWYRQAAGRGLQLLFYSVGIGQISSEVPQNLSASRPQDRQFILSSKKLLLSDSGFYLCAWTVGTTGGYTFGSGTRLTVV.

The V call is TRBV29-1, the J call TRBJ2-3, with 7 bases fitting TRBD2. V shed 8 bases, J shed 2 bases, and the junction held 7 bases outside the gene matches. Per germline, CDR1 SQVTM and CDR2 ANQGSEA. The CDR3 loop spans 13 amino acids. CDR3 region: CSWSGVLTDTQYF. The CDR3, as DNA: TGCAGCTGGAGCGGGGTGCTCACAGATACGCAGTATTTT.

V usage is TRBV4-1 and J usage is TRBJ2-3; 8 positions match TRBD1. Trimming took 1 base from V and 0 from J; bases not matched to a gene: 0. This CDR3 is built from 15 residues. CDR1 is MGHRA, CDR2 YSYEKL, per germline. In nucleotides, the CDR3 is TGCGCCAGCAGCCAAGGGACAGGGAGCACAGATACGCAGTATTTT. Translating it yields CASSQGTGSTDTQYF.

The CDR3 here is CASSEGQFSGNTIYF. The CDR3 nucleotides read TGTGCCAGCAGCGAAGGGCAATTCTCTGGAAACACCATATATTTT. V is TRBV28 and J is TRBJ1-3; D not certain. Germline values: CDR1 MDHEN, CDR2 SYDVKM. CDR3 length equals 15 residues. Trimming took off 6 bases at V and 0 bases at J, with 12 bases between the two ends.

The chain joins TRBV6-1 to TRBJ1-6, with D possibly being TRBD1 (5 bases). Germline assignment: CDR1 MNHNS and CDR2 SASEGT. The CDR3 contains 15 residues. The V gene lost 3 bases and the J gene lost 5 bases, with 11 bases spanning the gap. CDR3 DNA: TGTGCCAGCAGTGAGGCCGGGGGAAATAATTCACCCCTCCACTTT. Translation: CASSEAGGNNSPLHF.

CDR3 nucleotides: TGTGCCAGCAGCCTGCGAGGAGACAGTCGGGGTCAGCCCCAGCATTTT. Translating it yields CASSLRGDSRGQPQHF. The chain links TRBV7-6 to TRBJ1-5, with D possibly TRBD1 on 5 matching bases. The CDR3 extends over 16 amino acids. The germline CDR1 and CDR2 sequences are SGHVS and FNYEAQ. Trimming took off 5 bases at V and 6 bases at J, with 20 bases between the two ends.

The gene calls are TRBV30 and TRBJ1-6, with D hard to call. V dropped 5 bases and J dropped 0 bases, with 23 bases sitting between them. The CDR3 totals 19 residues. Germline V gives CDR1 GTSNPN, CDR2 SVGIG (reference sequence). CDR3 sequence reads: CAWSSNGLGPSSYNSPLHF. In nucleotides, the CDR3 is TGTGCCTGGTCCTCAAATGGGTTAGGACCGAGCTCCTATAATTCACCCCTCCACTTT.

CDR3: CASSSPVVTSYEQYF. Here the CDR3 DNA reads TGTGCCAGCAGCTCCCCTGTAGTAACCTCCTACGAGCAGTACTTC. The chain is built from TRBV13 and TRBJ2-7; no firm D call. With 4 bases removed from V and 0 bases from J, the gap between germline ends came to 13 bases. Looked up from germline, CDR1 is PRHDT and CDR2 is FYEKMQ (reference sequence). The CDR3 is 15 residues long.

This sequence joins TRBV5-1 and TRBJ1-3; possible D gene TRBD1, 5 bases. Germline V gene sequence: CDR1 SGHRS, CDR2 YFSETQ. The CDR3 spans 15 residues. V was trimmed by 0 bases and J by 0 bases, leaving 7 bases between them. CDR3 DNA sequence: TGCGCCAGCAGCTTGGACAGGAACTCTGGAAACACCATATATTTT. This sequence encodes CASSLDRNSGNTIYF.

V is TRBV9 and J is TRBJ2-7; D is undetermined. Looked up from germline, CDR1 is SGDLS and CDR2 is YYNGEE. V dropped 0 bases and J dropped 2 bases, with 9 bases sitting between them. This CDR3 has 14 amino acids. The CDR3 reads CASSVEGTAYEQYF. In nucleotides, the CDR3 is TGTGCCAGCAGCGTAGAGGGCACAGCCTACGAGCAGTACTTC. The variable domain in full, with the rest retrieved from reference TRBV9 and TRBJ2-7, is DSGVTQTPKHLITATGQRVTLRCSPRSGDLSVYWYQQSLDQGLQFLIQYYNGEERAKGNILERFSAQQFPDLHSELNLSSLELGDSALYFCASSVEGTAYEQYFGPGTRLTVT.

This clone was seen a single time. The CDR3 DNA sequence: TGTGCCAGCAGCCAGCTTGGGGGACGGGACAATGAGCAGTTCTTC. Translating it yields CASSQLGGRDNEQFF. The rearrangement links TRBV13 to TRBJ2-1; D tentatively fits TRBD1 or TRBD2 (5 bases each). V was pared by 5 bases and J by 5 bases, with 16 bases between. This CDR3 region has 15 residues. Germline V gene sequence: CDR1 PRHDT, CDR2 FYEKMQ (reference sequence).

The chain has TRBV29-1 and TRBJ1-2; the D gene is possibly TRBD1 (6 bases). Germline assignment: CDR1 SQVTM and CDR2 ANQGSEA. V was cut by 3 bases and J by 0 bases, with 14 bases left in between. This CDR3 region has 15 residues. The CDR3, as DNA: TGCAGCGTTGATTGGGGGGCCGCGGCTAACTATGGCTACACCTTC. It codes for CSVDWGAAANYGYTF.

This rearrangement joins TRBV5-1 to TRBJ2-7; D is unresolved. Deletions cut 3 bases from V and 3 bases from J, with 4 bases between. CDR1 and CDR2 (germline): SGHRS, YFSETQ. There are 11 residues in the CDR3. The CDR3 DNA reads TGCGCCAGCAGCTCGAGCTACGAGCAGTACTTC. Encoded protein: CASSSSYEQYF.

The chain uses TRBV7-9 and TRBJ2-6; unclear D gene. The germline CDR1 and CDR2 sequences are SEHNR and FQNEAQ (reference sequence). This CDR3 spans 18 amino acids. Deletions cut 8 bases from V and 0 bases from J, with 20 bases between. This CDR3 reads CASRRLVPDISGANVLTF. The CDR3, as DNA: TGTGCCAGCCGGAGATTGGTTCCAGATATCTCTGGGGCCAACGTCCTGACTTTC.

This chain connects TRBV6-6 to TRBJ2-1, with D uncertain. The CDR3 totals 11 residues. Trimming stripped 6 bases from V and 7 bases from J, with 7 bases between. Germline loops: CDR1 MNHNY, CDR2 SVGAGI (reference sequence). The CDR3: CASSQKNEQFF. Here the CDR3 DNA reads TGTGCCAGCAGCCAGAAAAATGAGCAGTTCTTC.

The chain combines TRBV9 with TRBJ2-3; 7 bases match TRBD2. Germline assignment: CDR1 SGDLS and CDR2 YYNGEE. V lost 3 bases to trimming and J lost 7 bases; unmatched junction nucleotides: 11. The CDR3 extends over 15 amino acids. This CDR3 reads CASSESGVAMNTQYF. CDR3 bases: TGTGCCAGCAGCGAAAGCGGGGTGGCAATGAATACGCAGTATTTT.